These 27 T cell receptor beta chains were sequenced from one sample in a study of tumor-infiltrating lymphocytes in primary liver carcinoma. The source material, about 19-30 mg of unsorted bulk tissue, was used to co-extract RNA and DNA. From roughly 0.45 ug total RNA, TCR beta cDNA was generated with a primer in the constant region. Slightly modified ARM-PCR served as the procedure for the TCR beta libraries. These libraries came from three rounds of nested multiplex PCR. Forward primers for TRBV1-TRBV30 and a C-beta reverse primer served the first two PCR rounds, at about 11 cycles each. Using its own MiXCR run on the multiplex PCR reads, TCRdb lists one record per CDR3 protein. This sample carries roughly 32,000 distinct CDR3 sequences, 75% to 85% of them seen once, and the ten largest clones take roughly 38%. What was sequenced was liver tumor tissue from sampling region 5. Subset denoted: tumor region T5, tumor centre. The receptors were gathered from a man in his forties or fifties with primary liver carcinoma and hepatitis B virus infection.

Comment on this clonotype: Germline is not matched at one junction end, which may reflect a read error. The V gene is TRBV9, the J gene TRBJ2-7; D is possibly TRBD2 (7 bases). The germline CDR1 and CDR2 sequences are SGDLS and YYNGEE. The CDR3 has 16 residues. This CDR3 reads CASSVAGAAGDYKQYF. As DNA, the CDR3 is TGTGCCAGCAGCGTAGCAGGGGCTGCGGGGGACTACAAGCAGTACTTC.

This clonotype was seen a handful of times. At one boundary the junction diverges from the germline segment, which might be a read error. CDR3 bases: TGTGCTAGCAGGTGGACTAGCGGGGGGTTCAACGAGCAGTACTTC. Amino acids: CASRWTSGGFNEQYF. This chain connects TRBV6-6 to TRBJ2-7; TRBD2 aligns across 14 bases. The V gene's germline CDR1 is MNHNY and CDR2 SVGAGI (reference sequence). The CDR3 is made up of 15 amino acids.

Of note for this clonotype: Lacking the conserved final phenylalanine or tryptophan, this CDR3 likely reflects a read error. This chain joins TRBV10-2 and TRBJ2-7, with 7 bases matching TRBD1. Germline CDR1 WSHSY, CDR2 SAAADI. The CDR3 runs 11 residues. The CDR3 loop is CSTGQVDEQYL. For the CDR3, the DNA is TGCAGCACCGGACAGGTCGACGAGCAGTACTTG.

As to this clonotype: A much larger clone is a single base away; this may be a read error. J is TRBJ2-3 and V is TRBV11-2; 10 nucleotides agree with TRBD2. The germline CDR1 and CDR2 sequences are SGHAT and FQNNGV. The CDR3 runs 17 residues. The CDR3 nucleotides read TGTGCCAGCAGCTTAGTGGGACTAGCGACTAGCACAGATAAGCAGTATTTT. This sequence encodes CASSLVGLATSTDKQYF.

With regard to this clonotype: A read error is possible here, since a much larger clone lies one base away. The chain is built from TRBV7-9 and TRBJ2-2; 7 nucleotides agree with TRBD1. The CDR3 has 16 residues. V was pared by 4 bases and J by 3 bases, with 8 bases of the junction left unmatched. The germline V gene has CDR1 SEHNR and CDR2 FQNEAQ (reference sequence). The CDR3 is CASSSNRGGYTGELFF. CDR3 nucleotide sequence: TGTGCCAGCAGCTCGAACAGGGGCGGATACACCGGGGAGCTGTTTTTT.

This clonotype is classed as medium-sized (0.01 to 0.1%). CDR3 bases: TGTGCCAGCAGCCAAGGTGTGAACGAGCAGTACTTC. It codes for CASSQGVNEQYF. The chain joins TRBV4-2 to TRBJ2-7; D not certain. Trimming shortened V by 1 base and J by 5 bases, and 6 bases separated the two germline ends. The CDR3 runs 12 residues. Germline V gene data show CDR1 as LGHNA and CDR2 as YNFKEQ.

The V and J genes are TRBV10-3 and TRBJ1-4; D possibly corresponds to TRBD1 (6 bases). V shed 4 bases and J shed 3 bases, with 12 bases lying between them. Germline V lookup: CDR1 ENHRY, CDR2 SYGVKD. There are 15 residues in the CDR3. This CDR3 reads CAISGYRASNEKLFF. The CDR3 coding sequence is TGTGCCATCAGTGGGTACAGGGCCTCTAATGAAAAACTGTTTTTT.

Regarding this clonotype: Compared with germline, one end of the junction differs, possibly owing to a read error. The J gene is TRBJ2-7, the V gene TRBV4-1, with D possibly TRBD2 on 5 matching bases. Per germline, CDR1 MGHRA and CDR2 YSYEKL. This CDR3 is 15 amino acids long. The CDR3 loop is CVSSQTRTEPREQYF. CDR3 DNA sequence: TGCGTCAGCAGCCAAACCCGGACGGAGCCTAGGGAGCAATACTTC.

This clonotype was seen repeatedly, ten times or more. V usage is TRBV28 and J usage is TRBJ2-7; TRBD1 aligns across 7 bases. The CDR3 runs to 16 residues. Germline CDR1 MDHEN, CDR2 SYDVKM. V gave up 1 base and J gave up 2 bases; unmatched junction bases: 8. CDR3 in amino acids: CASSLLVGDRAYEQYF. The CDR3 nucleotides are TGTGCCAGCAGTTTATTGGTTGGGGACAGAGCCTACGAGCAGTACTTC. The full variable domain, in which reference TRBV28 and TRBJ2-7 provide the parts outside the CDR3, is DVKVTQSSRYLVKRTGEKVFLECVQDMDHENMFWYRQDPGLGLRLIYFSYDVKMKEKGDIPEGYSVSREKKERFSLILESASTNQTSMYLCASSLLVGDRAYEQYFGPGTRLTVT.

This chain uses TRBV6-5 with TRBJ2-7, with TRBD1 matching 10 bases. CDR3 length equals 16 residues. Germline V gene sequence: CDR1 MNHEY, CDR2 SVGAGI. Trimming removed 5 bases from V and 6 bases from J; junction bases left unmatched: 13. The CDR3 protein is CASSPGQGTSSIEQYF. The DNA for the CDR3 is TGTGCCAGCAGTCCGGGACAGGGGACCAGCTCCATCGAGCAGTACTTC.

Points on this clonotype: At one of its ends the junction is not consistent with the germline gene, which may arise from a read error. V usage is TRBV11-2 and J usage is TRBJ2-5, with D tentatively TRBD2 (6 bases). The germline V gene has CDR1 SGHAT and CDR2 FQNNGV. CDR3 length: 16 residues. CDR3 sequence reads: CANSQTPGGGKETLYF. Here the CDR3 DNA reads TGTGCCAATAGCCAAACTCCTGGTGGGGGGAAAGAGACCCTGTACTTC.

The rearrangement links TRBV11-2 to TRBJ2-5; D gene ambiguous. V lost 3 bases, J lost 5 bases, and 16 bases lay in between. This CDR3 region has 15 residues. In germline, CDR1 is SGHAT, CDR2 FQNNGV. The CDR3 DNA is TGTGCCAGCAGCTTCGAACGGAATCAGAAGGAGACCCAGTACTTC. This sequence encodes CASSFERNQKETQYF.

Worth noting for this clonotype: With a much larger clone just one base away, this may be a read error. The chain recombines TRBV2 with TRBJ2-1; possible D gene TRBD2, 5 bases. CDR3 length equals 14 residues. Germline V CDR1 and CDR2: SNHLY, FYNNEI. The CDR3 region has the DNA TGTGCCAGCAGTGAGAGTCGGGGATGGAGTGAGCAGTCCTTC. Translation gives CASSESRGWSEQSF.

This clonotype was counted at least ten times. The chain couples TRBV28 to TRBJ2-5, with 8 bases lining up with TRBD2. CDR3 length: 17 residues. Trimming took 2 bases from V and 5 from J; bases not matched to a gene: 13. Germline V lookup: CDR1 MDHEN, CDR2 SYDVKM. The DNA of the CDR3 is TGTGCCAGCAGTTTACTTGTCGGTAGCGGGATGATTGAGACCCAGTACTTC. Translated: CASSLLVGSGMIETQYF. The full variable domain, rest sourced from reference TRBV28 and TRBJ2-5, is DVKVTQSSRYLVKRTGEKVFLECVQDMDHENMFWYRQDPGLGLRLIYFSYDVKMKEKGDIPEGYSVSREKKERFSLILESASTNQTSMYLCASSLLVGSGMIETQYFGPGTRLLVL.

This clonotype was recorded only once. J is TRBJ2-1 and V is TRBV11-2; weak D call: TRBD1 (5 bases). Germline CDR1 and CDR2: SGHAT and FQNNGV. The CDR3 contains 13 residues. V was cut by 1 base and J by 7 bases, with 8 bases left in between. The DNA of the CDR3 is TGTGCCAGCAGCTTAGGCAGGGTGAATGAGCAGTTCTTC. The encoded protein is CASSLGRVNEQFF.

Comment on this clonotype: The junction differs from germline at one of its ends, possibly a read error. This rearrangement joins TRBV10-1 to TRBJ2-1, with 9 bases lining up with TRBD2. Germline CDR1 reads WNHNN; CDR2 reads SYGVQD (reference sequence). The CDR3 length is 14 residues. CDR3 bases: TGCACCAGCACATTCGGTAGCGGGAGCCATGAGCAGTTCTTC. Its protein product is CTSTFGSGSHEQFF.

Concerning this clonotype itself: At one end, the junction sequence differs from germline, possibly due to a read error. The V gene is TRBV12-3 or TRBV12-4, the J gene TRBJ1-1, with no clear D. This CDR3 comprises 9 residues. In nucleotides, the CDR3 is TGCGCCATCAGTCCCTTAGCTTTCTTT. It codes for CAISPLAFF.

The rearrangement joins TRBV11-2 to TRBJ2-5; the D gene is possibly TRBD2 (7 bases). This CDR3 has 16 amino acids. The germline V gene has CDR1 SGHAT and CDR2 FQNNGV. V was trimmed by 10 bases and J by 3 bases, leaving 24 bases between them. CDR3 DNA sequence: TGTGCCAACGGCCGAACTCCTGGCGGGGGCAAAGAGACCCAGTACTTC. Translation: CANGRTPGGGKETQYF.

Notes on this clonotype: Germline and junction disagree at one end, which may indicate a read error. The chain's CDR3 is CANSQGRETPYEQYF. For the CDR3, the DNA is TGCGCCAACAGCCAAGGCCGGGAGACTCCCTACGAGCAGTACTTC. The V call is TRBV4-3, the J call TRBJ2-7; D is possibly TRBD2 (6 bases). Germline V gene sequence: CDR1 LGHNA, CDR2 YSLEER. This CDR3 has 15 residues.

To note about this clonotype: The junction departs from the called germline gene at one end, perhaps through a read error. The chain combines TRBV24-1 with TRBJ2-1; 9 nucleotides match TRBD2. The CDR3 length is 17 residues. The germline V gene has CDR1 KGHDR and CDR2 SFDVKD. The CDR3 loop is CATSDLEGASGISEEFF. The CDR3 coding sequence is TGTGCTACCAGTGATTTAGAAGGGGCTAGCGGGATAAGTGAGGAGTTCTTC.

The rearrangement links TRBV12-3 or TRBV12-4 to TRBJ2-3; no definite D call. V was trimmed by 3 bases and J by 6 bases, leaving 16 bases between them. The CDR3 has 15 residues. Here the CDR3 DNA reads TGTGCCAGCAGTTTTCATTCAAGCGACACGGATACGCAGTATTTT. Translation: CASSFHSSDTDTQYF.

This clonotype was observed a few times. The chain recombines TRBV18 with TRBJ1-2; TRBD1 might be the D (6 bases). With 5 bases removed from V and 5 bases from J, the gap between germline ends came to 12 bases. The germline V gene encodes CDR1 KGHSH and CDR2 LQKENI. The CDR3 runs 13 residues. CDR3 sequence reads: CASSAEQGYGYTF. Here the CDR3 DNA reads TGTGCCAGCTCAGCCGAACAGGGATATGGCTACACCTTC.

Comments on this clonotype: As the CDR3 is not closed by the conserved phenylalanine or tryptophan, this likely results from a read error. The rearrangement links TRBV5-1 to TRBJ2-7, with TRBD1 identical over 8 bases. V trimming: 6 bases; J trimming: 1 base; junction bases outside the gene matches: 9. The CDR3 length is 15 residues. In germline, CDR1 is SGHRS, CDR2 YFSETQ. The CDR3 sequence: CASNSWTGLSYEQYL. CDR3 DNA: TGCGCCAGCAACTCATGGACAGGGCTGTCCTACGAGCAGTACCTC.

This clonotype was counted only a few times. One junction end does not reproduce the germline sequence, and a read error may be involved. The CDR3 loop is CASSQTPGGGQVTQYF. The CDR3 DNA sequence: TGTGCCAGCAGCCAAACTCCAGGCGGGGGGCAAGTGACCCAGTACTTC. J is TRBJ2-5 and V is TRBV11-2, with 8 bases identical to TRBD2. The CDR3 is 16 residues long. Germline V gene sequence: CDR1 SGHAT, CDR2 FQNNGV. Filled out from reference TRBV11-2 and TRBJ2-5, the complete variable domain reads EAGVAQSPRYKIIEKRQSVAFWCNPISGHATLYWYQQILGQGPKLLIQFQNNGVVDDSQLPKDRFSAERLKGVDSTLKIQPAKLEDSAVYLCASSQTPGGGQVTQYFGPGTRLLVL.

This clonotype was recorded only once. The rearrangement uses TRBV12-3 or TRBV12-4 and TRBJ2-5; 7 bases align to TRBD2. CDR3 length equals 13 residues. The CDR3 loop is CASGLTVGGAQYF. Here the CDR3 DNA reads TGTGCAAGCGGTTTAACGGTTGGGGGGGCCCAGTACTTC.

As regards this clonotype: One end of the junction varies from germline; a read error may be responsible. The chain is built from TRBV6-2 or TRBV6-3 and TRBJ1-1; D gene uncertain. CDR1 and CDR2 (germline): MNHEY, SVGEGT. This CDR3 has 14 amino acids. The CDR3 DNA follows: TGTGCCAGCAGCTGCCCAGAGCTGAACATTGAAGCTTTCTTT. This gives the protein CASSCPELNIEAFF.

Turning to this clonotype: A much larger clone differs from this one at a single base, so this may be a read error. This chain connects TRBV18 to TRBJ2-3, with D hard to call. The V gene's germline CDR1 is KGHSH and CDR2 LQKENI. This CDR3 is built from 15 residues. Trimming took off 0 bases at V and 6 bases at J, with 13 bases between the two ends. The CDR3 is CASSPPELPVDTQYF. CDR3 DNA sequence: TGTGCCAGCTCACCACCAGAATTGCCGGTCGATACGCAGTATTTT.